A single sample is the source of the 21 T cell receptor beta chains below, sequenced in a study of blood T cell repertoires in COVID-19. Here immunoSEQ multiplex PCR was the method, and the copy in TCRdb shows in-frame clones only, minus some. This table has about 36,000 clones, over 75% appearing once. Sequencing input: peripheral blood. Receptor source: a man between 60 and 70 years old with acute or convalescent COVID-19.

The V call is TRBV5-6, the J call TRBJ2-3, with 10 bases that match TRBD2. The CDR3 runs to 16 residues. The V and J ends lost 2 bases and 4 bases, in that order; junction bases with no gene match: 7. CDR1 is SGHDT, CDR2 YYEEEE, per germline. DNA for the CDR3: TGTGCCAGCAGCTTAGCTAGCGGGAGCCCCGCAGATACGCAGTATTTT. It specifies CASSLASGSPADTQYF.

This clone was found once. The rearrangement uses TRBV19 and TRBJ1-4, with a tentative D call TRBD1 (6 bases). Germline lookup yields CDR1 LNHDA and CDR2 SQIVND (reference sequence). V gave up 7 bases and J gave up 7 bases, with 13 bases separating them. The CDR3 length is 13 residues. CDR3 DNA: TGTGCCAGTACAGGGGATGATTCTGAAAAACTGTTTTTT. Protein product: CASTGDDSEKLFF.

The chain links TRBV12-3 or TRBV12-4 to TRBJ2-1, with unresolved D. V lost 6 bases, J lost 5 bases, and 11 bases lay in between. This CDR3 comprises 13 residues. CDR3 coding DNA: TGTGCCAGCAGACATAGGAGAGACAATGAGCAGTTCTTC. It specifies CASRHRRDNEQFF.

The chain recombines TRBV4-1 with TRBJ1-6, with D maybe TRBD1 (5 bases). Germline assignment: CDR1 MGHRA and CDR2 YSYEKL. CDR3 length: 16 amino acids. With 5 bases removed from V and 0 bases from J, the gap between germline ends came to 11 bases. For the CDR3, the DNA is TGCGCCAGCAGCGGGGCGGGAAGCTCCTATAATTCACCCCTCCACTTT. It codes for CASSGAGSSYNSPLHF.

Only one count was recorded for this clone. This chain connects TRBV10-3 to TRBJ2-1; 7 positions agree with TRBD2. This CDR3 has 13 amino acids. V gave up 9 bases and J gave up 4 bases; unmatched junction bases: 6. Germline V gene data show CDR1 as ENHRY and CDR2 as SYGVKD. The CDR3 DNA reads as TGTGCCATTTCTAGCGGAGATTACAATGAGCAGTTCTTC. It translates to CAISSGDYNEQFF.

V is TRBV9 and J is TRBJ2-5, with 8 bases aligning to TRBD2. CDR1 and CDR2 (germline): SGDLS, YYNGEE. Trimming at V came to 0 bases and at J to 5 bases, leaving 6 bases not matched to a gene. This CDR3 spans 15 amino acids. The CDR3, as DNA: TGTGCCAGCAGCGTAGCCCCGGGGGGGCAGGAGACCCAGTACTTC. Amino acids: CASSVAPGGQETQYF.

This clone was detected a few times. The chain is built from TRBV3-1 (or the pseudogene TRBV3-2) and TRBJ2-1; D possibly corresponds to TRBD2 (6 bases). CDR1 LGHDT and CDR2 YNNKEL come from the germline V gene (reference sequence). The CDR3 totals 16 residues. V dropped 0 bases and J dropped 3 bases, with 12 bases sitting between them. The CDR3 DNA reads as TGTGCCAGCAGCCAAGATGGGAGACTAGACTACAATGAGCAGTTCTTC. Its protein product is CASSQDGRLDYNEQFF.

This chain joins TRBV20-1 and TRBJ2-7; TRBD2 aligns across 7 bases. The V and J ends lost 3 bases and 9 bases, in that order; junction bases with no gene match: 14. The germline CDR1 and CDR2 sequences are DFQATT and SNEGSKA (reference sequence). The CDR3 loop spans 14 amino acids. CDR3 region: CSASAGGGLGWQYF. The DNA of the CDR3 is TGCAGTGCTAGTGCGGGCGGGGGACTGGGGTGGCAGTACTTC.

This chain joins TRBV28 and TRBJ2-5; possible D gene TRBD1, 6 bases. CDR3 size: 14 residues. From germline, CDR1 is MDHEN and CDR2 SYDVKM. Trimming cost V 7 bases and J 2 bases, with 14 bases left between them. The DNA of the CDR3 is TGTGCCAGCATGTCGTGGGACACACAAGAGACCCAGTACTTC. It specifies CASMSWDTQETQYF.

The chain employs TRBV19 and TRBJ1-2; TRBD1 is a possible D gene (6 bases). The germline V gene encodes CDR1 LNHDA and CDR2 SQIVND (reference sequence). V lost 3 bases, J lost 0 bases, and 8 bases lay in between. The CDR3 contains 14 residues. As DNA, the CDR3 is TGTGCCAGTAGTATGGGACACTCTAACTATGGCTACACCTTC. It yields the protein CASSMGHSNYGYTF.

This clone has more than one count but fewer than ten. V usage is TRBV3-1 (or the pseudogene TRBV3-2) and J usage is TRBJ2-5, with D possibly TRBD2 on 6 matching bases. CDR1 and CDR2 (germline): LGHDT, YNNKEL (reference sequence). Trimming removed 3 bases from V and 7 bases from J, with 15 bases in between. The CDR3 covers 14 residues. The CDR3 region has the DNA TGTGCCAGCAGCCACAGGTCGGGAGTAGGGACCCAGTACTTC. Protein: CASSHRSGVGTQYF.

This clone was picked up a small number of times. The gene calls are TRBV5-1 and TRBJ1-5; a possible D gene is TRBD1 (6 bases). Looked up from germline, CDR1 is SGHRS and CDR2 is YFSETQ. This CDR3 is 17 amino acids long. V was pared by 4 bases and J by 0 bases, with 17 bases between. The CDR3 DNA reads TGCGCCAGCAGCCCCGGAGGGGGGGTGAGTAGCAATCAGCCCCAGCATTTT. It encodes CASSPGGGVSSNQPQHF.

The V call is TRBV5-6, the J call TRBJ2-5; D remains ambiguous. Between the trimmed V and J ends, which lost 1 base and 1 base, there was a span of 8 bases. The CDR3 totals 14 residues. Looked up from germline, CDR1 is SGHDT and CDR2 is YYEEEE. The CDR3 spells CASSLQATQETQYF. The CDR3 DNA is TGTGCCAGCAGCTTGCAGGCGACCCAAGAGACCCAGTACTTC.

The chain uses TRBV18 and TRBJ2-5, with 10 bases identical to TRBD2. Germline values: CDR1 KGHSH, CDR2 LQKENI. This CDR3 spans 17 amino acids. J gave up 1 base and V 3 bases, and 8 bases lay outside the gene matches. The DNA for the CDR3 is TGTGCCAGCTCACCTCGAGGACTAGCGGACTCCCAAGAGACCCAGTACTTC. This gives the protein CASSPRGLADSQETQYF.

In its sample, this clone ranks as medium-sized. CDR3 region: CASSSVTGGENEQFF. The CDR3 coding sequence is TGTGCCAGCAGCTCTGTCACAGGGGGCGAAAATGAGCAGTTCTTC. V usage is TRBV13 and J usage is TRBJ2-1; 9 bases fit TRBD1. J gave up 7 bases and V 4 bases, and 8 bases lay outside the gene matches. Germline-derived CDR1 and CDR2 are PRHDT and FYEKMQ (reference sequence). This CDR3 spans 15 amino acids.

The V and J genes are TRBV7-9 and TRBJ2-7; D might be TRBD2 (6 bases). With 2 bases removed from V and 3 bases from J, the gap between germline ends came to 11 bases. Germline CDR1 SEHNR, CDR2 FQNEAQ (reference sequence). The CDR3 runs 14 residues. CDR3 nucleotides: TGTGCCAGCAGCTTATGGACTACCAACTACGAGCAGTACTTC. The encoded protein is CASSLWTTNYEQYF.

This clone was observed a few times. This rearrangement joins TRBV7-2 to TRBJ2-5; the D is unclear. Trimming removed 5 bases from V and 5 bases from J, with 6 bases in between. The CDR3 covers 11 residues. Germline values: CDR1 SGHTA, CDR2 FQGNSA. The CDR3 coding sequence is TGTGCCAGCAGCGTCTCGGAGACCCAGTACTTC. Amino acids: CASSVSETQYF. The variable domain in full, with the rest retrieved from reference TRBV7-2 and TRBJ2-5, is GAGVSQSPSNKVTEKGKDVELRCDPISGHTALYWYRQSLGQGLEFLIYFQGNSAPDKSGLPSDRFSAERTGGSVSTLTIQRTQQEDSAVYLCASSVSETQYFGPGTRLLVL.

J is TRBJ2-4 and V is TRBV4-1; 7 positions match TRBD1. The CDR3 is 16 residues long. The germline gives CDR1 MGHRA, CDR2 YSYEKL. The V and J ends lost 0 bases and 3 bases, in that order; junction bases with no gene match: 5. The CDR3 DNA is TGCGCCAGCAGCCAAGATGAAAACAGGGGCAAAAACATTCAGTACTTC. Translated: CASSQDENRGKNIQYF.

The rearrangement uses TRBV12-3 or TRBV12-4 and TRBJ2-5; a possible D gene is TRBD1 (5 bases). The CDR3 runs to 11 residues. V was trimmed by 3 bases and J by 7 bases, leaving 6 bases between them. CDR3 coding DNA: TGTGCCAGCAGTTTTCAGGGGACCCAGTACTTC. Translated: CASSFQGTQYF.

V and J are TRBV27 and TRBJ2-2, with a tentative D call TRBD1 (5 bases). This CDR3 has 15 amino acids. V lost 5 bases, J lost 2 bases, and 12 bases lay in between. Per germline, CDR1 MNHEY and CDR2 SMNVEV (reference sequence). CDR3 protein: CASSNLGHNTGELFF. CDR3 nucleotides: TGTGCCAGCAGTAATCTCGGACATAACACCGGGGAGCTGTTTTTT.

The rearrangement uses TRBV2 and TRBJ2-5; 7 nucleotides align to TRBD2. The CDR3 has 14 residues. The trim removed 6 bases at V and 5 bases at J, leaving 9 bases unmatched. Germline CDR1 SNHLY, CDR2 FYNNEI. CDR3 nucleotide sequence: TGTGCCAGCAGACTCGTGGTGGGGGGGGAGACCCAGTACTTC. Encoded protein: CASRLVVGGETQYF. The complete variable domain, with remaining parts taken from reference TRBV2 and TRBJ2-5, reads EPEVTQTPSHQVTQMGQEVILRCVPISNHLYFYWYRQILGQKVEFLVSFYNNEISEKSEIFDDQFSVERPDGSNFTLKIRSTKLEDSAMYFCASRLVVGGETQYFGPGTRLLVL.